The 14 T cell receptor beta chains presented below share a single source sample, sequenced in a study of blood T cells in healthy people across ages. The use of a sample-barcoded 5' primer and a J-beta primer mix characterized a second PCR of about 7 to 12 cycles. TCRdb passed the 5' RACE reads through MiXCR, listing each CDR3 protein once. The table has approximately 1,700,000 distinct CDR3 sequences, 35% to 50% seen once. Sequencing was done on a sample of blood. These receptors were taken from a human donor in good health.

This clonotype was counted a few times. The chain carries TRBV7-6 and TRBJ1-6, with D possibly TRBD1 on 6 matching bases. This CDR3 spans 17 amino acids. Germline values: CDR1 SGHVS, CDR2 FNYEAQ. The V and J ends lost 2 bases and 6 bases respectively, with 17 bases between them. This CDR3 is CASSLYGGARSNSPLHF. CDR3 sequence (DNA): TGTGCCAGCAGCTTATACGGGGGCGCAAGGAGTAATTCACCCCTCCACTTT.

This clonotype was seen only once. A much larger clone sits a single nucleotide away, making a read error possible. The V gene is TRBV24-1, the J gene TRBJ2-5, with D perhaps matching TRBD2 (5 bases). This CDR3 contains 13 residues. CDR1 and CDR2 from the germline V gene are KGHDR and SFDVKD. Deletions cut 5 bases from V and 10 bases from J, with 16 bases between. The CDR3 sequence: CATSGVAKRDQYF. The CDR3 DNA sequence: TGTGCCACCAGTGGGGTGGCCAAGAGGGACCAGTACTTC.

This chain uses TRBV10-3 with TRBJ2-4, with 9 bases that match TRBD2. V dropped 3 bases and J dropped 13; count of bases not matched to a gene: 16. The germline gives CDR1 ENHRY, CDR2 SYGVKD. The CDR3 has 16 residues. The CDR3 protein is CAISESGGSAYNEQYF. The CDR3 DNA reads TGTGCCATCAGTGAAAGCGGGGGGTCAGCCTACAATGAGCAGTACTTC.

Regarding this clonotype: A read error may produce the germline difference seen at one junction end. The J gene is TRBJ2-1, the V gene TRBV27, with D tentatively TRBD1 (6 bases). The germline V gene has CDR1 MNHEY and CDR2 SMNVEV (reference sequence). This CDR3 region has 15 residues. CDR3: CAGSLSDSYYNEQFF. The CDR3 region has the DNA TGTGCCGGCAGTTTATCGGACAGCTACTACAATGAGCAGTTCTTC.

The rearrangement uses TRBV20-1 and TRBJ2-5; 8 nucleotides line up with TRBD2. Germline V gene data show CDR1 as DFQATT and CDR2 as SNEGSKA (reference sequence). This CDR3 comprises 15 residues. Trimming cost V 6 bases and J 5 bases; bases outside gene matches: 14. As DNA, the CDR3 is TGCAGTGCCCGGAACGGGGGGGCAATGGGGGAGACCCAGTACTTC. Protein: CSARNGGAMGETQYF.

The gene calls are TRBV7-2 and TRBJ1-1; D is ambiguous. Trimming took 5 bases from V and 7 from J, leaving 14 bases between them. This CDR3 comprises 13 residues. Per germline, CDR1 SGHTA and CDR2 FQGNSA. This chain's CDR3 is CASSNNVWDEAFF. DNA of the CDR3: TGTGCCAGCAGCAACAATGTCTGGGATGAAGCTTTCTTT.

CDR3 DNA sequence: TGCAGTGCTAATCCCCCGACAGGGGGAGAGACCCAGTACTTC. It is translated as CSANPPTGGETQYF. V usage is TRBV20-1 and J usage is TRBJ2-5; TRBD1 matches 9 bases. J lost 4 bases, V lost 4 bases, and 7 bases had no gene match. CDR3 length: 14 amino acids. Germline CDR1 DFQATT, CDR2 SNEGSKA (reference sequence).

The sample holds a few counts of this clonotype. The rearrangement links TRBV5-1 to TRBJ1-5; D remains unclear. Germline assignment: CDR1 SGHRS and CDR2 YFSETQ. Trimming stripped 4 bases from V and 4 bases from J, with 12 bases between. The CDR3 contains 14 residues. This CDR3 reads CASSQSPENQPQHF. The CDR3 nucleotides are TGCGCCAGCAGCCAGTCCCCAGAGAATCAGCCCCAGCATTTT.

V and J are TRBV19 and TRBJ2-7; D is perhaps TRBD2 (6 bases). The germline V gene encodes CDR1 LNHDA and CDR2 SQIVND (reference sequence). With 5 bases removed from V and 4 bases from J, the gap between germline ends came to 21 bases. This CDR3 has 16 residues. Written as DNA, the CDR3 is TGTGCCAGTAGTGGGGAGAAGGGCCTGGAGGGGTACGAGCAGTACTTC. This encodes CASSGEKGLEGYEQYF. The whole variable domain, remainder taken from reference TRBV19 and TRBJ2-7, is DGGITQSPKYLFRKEGQNVTLSCEQNLNHDAMYWYRQDPGQGLRLIYYSQIVNDFQKGDIAEGYSVSREKKESFPLTVTSAQKNPTAFYLCASSGEKGLEGYEQYFGPGTRLTVT.

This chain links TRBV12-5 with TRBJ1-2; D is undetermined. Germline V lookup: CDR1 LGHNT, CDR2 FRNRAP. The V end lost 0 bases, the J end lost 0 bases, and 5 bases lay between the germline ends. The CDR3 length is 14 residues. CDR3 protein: CASGLVPPNYGYTF. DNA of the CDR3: TGTGCTAGTGGTTTGGTACCACCTAACTATGGCTACACCTTC.

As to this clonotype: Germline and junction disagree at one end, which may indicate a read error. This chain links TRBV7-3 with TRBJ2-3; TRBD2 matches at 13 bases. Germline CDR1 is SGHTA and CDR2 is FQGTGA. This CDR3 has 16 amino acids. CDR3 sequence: CASSPRLAGGTDAQYF. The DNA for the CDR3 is TGTGCCAGTAGCCCGAGACTAGCGGGGGGAACAGATGCGCAGTATTTT.

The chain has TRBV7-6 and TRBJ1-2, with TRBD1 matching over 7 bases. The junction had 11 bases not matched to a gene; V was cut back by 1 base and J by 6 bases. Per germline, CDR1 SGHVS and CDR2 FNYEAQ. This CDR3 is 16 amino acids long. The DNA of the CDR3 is TGTGCCAGCAGCTTAGTACCGACAGGGACATCTAATGGCTACACCTTC. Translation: CASSLVPTGTSNGYTF.

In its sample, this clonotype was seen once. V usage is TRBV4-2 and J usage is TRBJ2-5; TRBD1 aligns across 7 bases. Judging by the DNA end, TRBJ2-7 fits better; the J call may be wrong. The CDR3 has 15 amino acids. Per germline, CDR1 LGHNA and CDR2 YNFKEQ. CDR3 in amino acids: CASRERPGQFYEQYF. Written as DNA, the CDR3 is TGTGCCAGCAGGGAGCGACCGGGACAGTTTTACGAGCAGTACTTC.

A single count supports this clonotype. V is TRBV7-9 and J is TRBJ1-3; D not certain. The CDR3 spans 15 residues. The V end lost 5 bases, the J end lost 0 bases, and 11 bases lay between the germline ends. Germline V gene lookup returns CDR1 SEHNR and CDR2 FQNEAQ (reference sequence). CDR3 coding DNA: TGTGCCAGCAGCCCTTGGTCGAGCTCTGGAAACACCATATATTTT. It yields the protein CASSPWSSSGNTIYF. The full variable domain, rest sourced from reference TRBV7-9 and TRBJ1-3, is DTGVSQNPRHKITKRGQNVTFRCDPISEHNRLYWYRQTLGQGPEFLTYFQNEAQLEKSRLLSDRFSAERPKGSFSTLEIQRTEQGDSAMYLCASSPWSSSGNTIYFGEGSWLTVV.